This paragraph covers one T cell receptor beta chain sequence. The data stem from a study of blood T cell repertoires in COVID-19. The CDR3 runs 12 residues. The V end lost 0 bases, the J end lost 5 bases, and 3 bases lay between the germline ends. Germline CDR1 is SGDLS and CDR2 is YYNGEE. This table comes from immunoSEQ multiplex PCR, and its TCRdb copy is limited to in-frame clones, with some not included. Among tens of thousands of clones, around 84% were seen once, and the ten largest hold about 4.2%. Sequencing was carried out using peripheral blood. This receptor was identified in a man older than 75 with active COVID-19. The chain recombines TRBV9 with TRBJ2-1, with D unresolved. The CDR3 sequence: CASSVGNNEQFF. CDR3 coding DNA: TGTGCCAGCAGCGTAGGTAACAATGAGCAGTTCTTC.